This T cell receptor (beta chain) stems from a study of shared clonotypes between healthy human individuals. CDR3 length: 14 amino acids. Germline V gives CDR1 SGHTA, CDR2 FQGNSA. V lost 5 bases and J 1 base, leaving 11 bases between the germline ends. CD8 cells regarded as naive lacked CD45RO, were positively chosen for CCR7, and omitted terminally differentiated effector memory CD45RA+ cells. Assay used: immunoSEQ multiplex PCR; TCRdb lists only in-frame clones, some missing. The sample includes roughly 2,000,000 clones, 80% to 95% seen only once; the top ten take approximately 1.7%. The V call is TRBV7-2, the J call TRBJ1-1; no definite D call. The sequence was collected from a man aged 18-30 years in good health. Some clones in this sample may be carry-over from other donors' samples. The sequencing input was naive CD8+ T cells from PBMCs. CDR3 protein: CASSPRAGNTEAFF. CDR3 DNA sequence: TGTGCCAGCAGCCCGAGGGCAGGGAACACTGAAGCTTTCTTT.